Described below is a single T cell receptor (beta chain) sequence and its context. Germline V gene lookup returns CDR1 DFQATT and CDR2 SNEGSKA (reference sequence). This CDR3 is 11 amino acids long. The sample is drawn from a study of blood T cell repertoires in COVID-19. Across the study: Collection of acute and convalescent COVID-19 samples took place in the United States, Italy and Spain. T cells, B-cell-depleted T cells, or PBMCs provided the cDNA or gDNA that served as material.

How the authors handled the data: Amplification with reference gene primers provided the estimates of nucleated cell counts. Repertoires were generated with immunoSEQ multiplex PCR, while TCRdb's copy carries only in-frame clones and drops some. D and trimming come from the DNA, and the V and J calls and clone size come from that table. The sample carries about 260,000 clones, 87% recorded once. The sequence was obtained from a woman between 50 and 59 years old with acute or convalescent COVID-19. The rearrangement uses TRBV20-1 and TRBJ2-1; maybe TRBD2 (5 bases). Sequenced sample: peripheral blood. The CDR3 coding sequence is TGCGCCCGGACTTACTACAATGAGCAGTTCTTC. This codes for CARTYYNEQFF.